This T cell receptor beta chain is drawn from a study of Ad26.COV2.S vaccination and SARS-CoV-2 variants. Study-wide results and caveats: Overall T cell responses may have been underestimated by the analyses of TCR breadth and depth. Following vaccination, spike-specific CD8+ and CD4+ T cell responses reportedly exhibited substantial breadth.

Clones were sequenced by immunoSEQ multiplex PCR, and TCRdb holds only the in-frame ones, with some missing. The sample has around 300,000 clones; around 89% are singletons. Germline CDR1 reads MDHEN; CDR2 reads SYDVKM. V was pared by 5 bases and J by 0 bases, with 20 bases between. The CDR3 is 18 amino acids. As to treatment: approximately 18 received Ad26.COV2.S at low or high dose, single or two shots; several received placebo; per-sample allocation not given. Sample collection was performed on day 63 after the first vaccine or placebo injection. A remark on this clone: What it binds is not known.

This chain joins TRBV28 and TRBJ2-1; perhaps TRBD1 as D (6 bases). This specimen consisted of peripheral blood, obtained in a trial of Ad26.COV2.S vaccine versus placebo. This TCR derives from a person aged 18-60 years who received the Ad26.COV2.S COVID-19 vaccine or a placebo. The CDR3: CASSVQGFSLSSYNEQFF. In nucleotides, the CDR3 is TGTGCCAGCAGTGTACAGGGTTTCTCACTTAGCTCCTACAATGAGCAGTTCTTC.